Here is one T cell receptor (beta chain) with its context. Its antigen is currently unknown. Germline trimming cut 0 bases from V and 8 bases from J; bases unmatched to any gene: 5. From germline, CDR1 is MNHEY and CDR2 SVGAGI. The CDR3 contains 16 residues. Method: immunoSEQ multiplex PCR; TCRdb's copy keeps in-frame clones and lacks some. This table has about 26,000 clones, more than 70% appearing once. The sample belongs to a study of neoadjuvant nivolumab and ipilimumab in lung cancer. Overall study results and limits: TCR receptors were sequenced in few samples.

The sequencing used peripheral blood, collected before neoadjuvant nivolumab, alone or with ipilimumab. The sequence derives from an adult with non-small cell lung cancer. This sequence joins TRBV6-5 and TRBJ1-6; TRBD1 aligns across 9 bases. CDR3 amino acids: CASSYSRDREDSPLHF. The DNA for the CDR3 is TGTGCCAGCAGTTACTCTCGGGACAGGGAGGATTCACCCCTCCACTTT.